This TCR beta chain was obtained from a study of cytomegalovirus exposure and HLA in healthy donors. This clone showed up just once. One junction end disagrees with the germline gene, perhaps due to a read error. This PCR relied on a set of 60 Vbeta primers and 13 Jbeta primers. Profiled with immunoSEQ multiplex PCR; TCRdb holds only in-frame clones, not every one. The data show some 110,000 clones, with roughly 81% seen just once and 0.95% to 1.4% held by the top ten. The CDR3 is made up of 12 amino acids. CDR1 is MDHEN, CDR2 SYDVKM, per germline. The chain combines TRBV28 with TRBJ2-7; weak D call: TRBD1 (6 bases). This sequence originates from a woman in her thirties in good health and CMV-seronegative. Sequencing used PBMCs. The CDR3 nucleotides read TGTGCCAGCAGTTTGGTCTACAGGGAATTGCGCTTC. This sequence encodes CASSLVYRELRF.